This T cell receptor (beta chain) was recorded in a study of shared clonotypes between healthy human individuals. A 200 ng quantity of DNA, 32,000 or so T cell genomes, went into the sorted-subset replicate PCRs. Original processing methods: From ImmunoSEQ came sequences covering only the junction and carrying no quality scores, so filtering differed. The data were produced by immunoSEQ multiplex PCR, yet TCRdb's version contains in-frame clones alone and is incomplete. That table supplies the V and J calls and clone size; D and trimming were determined from the DNA. The data show about 1.1 million clones, with 70% to 85% seen just once and about 0.94% held by the top ten. Regarding the study as a whole: Larger estimated richness was generally recorded for naive subsets relative to memory subsets. Sampling was confined to blood; repertoires within tissues likely differ.

Germline loops: CDR1 SGHTA, CDR2 FQGNSA. This CDR3 has 17 amino acids. Trimming cost V 5 bases and J 7 bases; bases outside gene matches: 13. Turning to this clone: Its antigen is undetermined.

The gene calls are TRBV7-2 and TRBJ2-2, with 10 positions matching TRBD2. The sequenced sample consisted of memory CD4+ T cells from PBMCs. Sample subset: CD45RA-negative fraction. This clonotype originated in a man between 18 and 29 years old in good health. Some clones in this sample may be carry-over from other donors' samples. CDR3 loop: CASSPSPSGRAIGELFF. CDR3 DNA sequence: TGTGCCAGCAGCCCTAGTCCCAGCGGGAGGGCGATCGGGGAGCTGTTTTTT.